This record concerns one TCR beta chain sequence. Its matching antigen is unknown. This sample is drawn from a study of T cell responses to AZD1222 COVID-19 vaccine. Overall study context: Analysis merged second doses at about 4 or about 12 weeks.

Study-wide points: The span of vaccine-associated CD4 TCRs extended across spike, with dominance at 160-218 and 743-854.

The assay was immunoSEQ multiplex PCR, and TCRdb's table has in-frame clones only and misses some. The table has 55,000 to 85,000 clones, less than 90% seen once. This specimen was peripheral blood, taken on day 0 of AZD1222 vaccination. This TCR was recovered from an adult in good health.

CDR3 sequence (DNA): TGTGCCAGCAGTCAGGGTAGCTCCTACAATGAGCAGTTCTTC. Its translation is CASSQGSSYNEQFF. The chain links TRBV3-1 (or the pseudogene TRBV3-2) to TRBJ2-1; a possible D gene is TRBD1 (5 bases). The CDR3 has 14 residues. Between the trimmed V and J ends, which lost 6 bases and 0 bases, there was a span of 9 bases. Germline-derived CDR1 and CDR2 are LGHDT and YNNKEL (reference sequence).